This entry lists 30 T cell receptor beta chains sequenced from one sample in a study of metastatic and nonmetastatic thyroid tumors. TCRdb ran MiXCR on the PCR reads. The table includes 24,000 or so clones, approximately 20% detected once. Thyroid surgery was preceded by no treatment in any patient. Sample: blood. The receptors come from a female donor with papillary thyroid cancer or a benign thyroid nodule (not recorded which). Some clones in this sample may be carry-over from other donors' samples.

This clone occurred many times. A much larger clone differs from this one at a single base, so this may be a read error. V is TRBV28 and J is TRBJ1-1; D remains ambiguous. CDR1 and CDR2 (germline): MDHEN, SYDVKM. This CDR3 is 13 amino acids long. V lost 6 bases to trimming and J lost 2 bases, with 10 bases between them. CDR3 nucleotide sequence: TGTGCCAGCAGCCCGGGAGTCAACACTGAAGCTTTCTTT. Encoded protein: CASSPGVNTEAFF.

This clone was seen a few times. The DNA of the CDR3 is TGTGCCAGCAGTTTGAGGACCCAGCAAACAGATACGCAGTATTTT. Amino acids: CASSLRTQQTDTQYF. This chain links TRBV27 with TRBJ2-3; D not resolved. V lost 3 bases, J lost 3 bases, and 13 bases lay in between. The CDR3 has 15 residues. Germline loops: CDR1 MNHEY, CDR2 SMNVEV (reference sequence).

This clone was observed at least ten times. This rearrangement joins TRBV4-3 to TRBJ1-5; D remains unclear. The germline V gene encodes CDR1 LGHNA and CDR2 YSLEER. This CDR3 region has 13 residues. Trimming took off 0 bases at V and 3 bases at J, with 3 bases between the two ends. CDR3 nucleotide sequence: TGCGCCAGCAGCCAAGATTCCAATCAGCCCCAGCATTTT. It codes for CASSQDSNQPQHF.

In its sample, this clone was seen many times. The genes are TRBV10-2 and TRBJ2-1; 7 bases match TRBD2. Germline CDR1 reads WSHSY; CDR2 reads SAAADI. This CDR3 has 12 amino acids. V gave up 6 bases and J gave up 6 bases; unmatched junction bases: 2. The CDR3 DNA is TGCGCCAGCAGGGGGGGGACCAATGAGCAGTTCTTC. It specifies CASRGGTNEQFF.

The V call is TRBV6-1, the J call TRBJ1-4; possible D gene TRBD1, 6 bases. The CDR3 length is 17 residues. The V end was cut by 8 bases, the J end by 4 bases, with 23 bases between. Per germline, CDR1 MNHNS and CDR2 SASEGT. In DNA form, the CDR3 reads TGTGCCAGCTTTGGCTATTTTGGGACAACAAGTAATGAAAAACTGTTTTTT. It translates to CASFGYFGTTSNEKLFF.

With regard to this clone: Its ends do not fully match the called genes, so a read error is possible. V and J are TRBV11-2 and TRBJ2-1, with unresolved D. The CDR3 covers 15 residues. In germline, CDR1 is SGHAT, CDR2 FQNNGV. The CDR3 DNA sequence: TGTGCCATCAGCTCTAGTCCCTACCTAGACAATGACCAGTTCTTC. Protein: CAISSSPYLDNDQFF. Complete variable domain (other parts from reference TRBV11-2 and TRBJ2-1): EAGVAQSPRYKIIEKRQSVAFWCNPISGHATLYWYQQILGQGPKLLIQFQNNGVVDDSQLPKDRFSAERLKGVDSTLKIQPAKLEDSAVYLCAISSSPYLDNDQFFGPGTRLTVL.

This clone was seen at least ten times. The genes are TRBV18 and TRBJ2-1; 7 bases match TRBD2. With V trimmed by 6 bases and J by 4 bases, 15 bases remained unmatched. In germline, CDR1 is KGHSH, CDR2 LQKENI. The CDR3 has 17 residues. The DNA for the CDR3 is TGTGCCAGCTCCCTCATGGTCGAGTCAGCGGGATACAATGAGCAGTTCTTC. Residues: CASSLMVESAGYNEQFF.

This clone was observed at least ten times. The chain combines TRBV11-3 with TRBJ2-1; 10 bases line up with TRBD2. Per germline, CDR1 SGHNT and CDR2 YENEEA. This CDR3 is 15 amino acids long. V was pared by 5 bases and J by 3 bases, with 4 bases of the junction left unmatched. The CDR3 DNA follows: TGTGCCAGCAGCCGCGGACTAGCGGTCTACAATGAGCAGTTCTTC. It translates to CASSRGLAVYNEQFF.

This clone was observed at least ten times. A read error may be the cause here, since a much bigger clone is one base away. The DNA for the CDR3 is TGTGCCGGCAGTGAACTCAGGGGGGAGACCCAGTACTTC. Translated: CAGSELRGETQYF. The chain recombines TRBV6-1 with TRBJ2-5; 7 bases map to TRBD1. CDR1 and CDR2 (germline): MNHNS, SASEGT. The length of the CDR3 is 13 residues.

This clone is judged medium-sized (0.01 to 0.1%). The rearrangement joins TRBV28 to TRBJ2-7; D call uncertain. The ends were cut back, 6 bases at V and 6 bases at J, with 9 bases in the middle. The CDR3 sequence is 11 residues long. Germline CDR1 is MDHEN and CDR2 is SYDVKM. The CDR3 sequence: CASRTFSEQYF. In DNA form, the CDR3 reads TGTGCCAGCAGGACCTTCTCCGAGCAGTACTTC.

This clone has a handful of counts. The CDR3 nucleotides read TGTGCCAGCAGTCACCGACTAGCGGACTACAATGAGCAGTTCTTC. Its protein product is CASSHRLADYNEQFF. The chain joins TRBV12-3 or TRBV12-4 to TRBJ2-1; TRBD2 matches 9 bases. Germline trimming cut 5 bases from V and 3 bases from J; bases unmatched to any gene: 5. This CDR3 region has 15 residues.

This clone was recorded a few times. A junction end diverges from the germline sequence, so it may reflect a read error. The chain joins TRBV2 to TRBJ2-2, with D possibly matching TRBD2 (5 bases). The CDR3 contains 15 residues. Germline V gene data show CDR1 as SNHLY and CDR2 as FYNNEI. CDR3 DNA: TGTGCCAGCAGTATAGCGCTTTTGAACAACGGGGAGCTGTTTTTT. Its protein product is CASSIALLNNGELFF.

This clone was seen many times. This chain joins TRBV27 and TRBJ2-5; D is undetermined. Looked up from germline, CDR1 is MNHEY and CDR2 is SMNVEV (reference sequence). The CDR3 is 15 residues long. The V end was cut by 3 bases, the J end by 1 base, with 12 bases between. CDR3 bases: TGTGCCAGCAGTTTCCGTGTTAGCCCCCAAGAGACCCAGTACTTC. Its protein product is CASSFRVSPQETQYF.

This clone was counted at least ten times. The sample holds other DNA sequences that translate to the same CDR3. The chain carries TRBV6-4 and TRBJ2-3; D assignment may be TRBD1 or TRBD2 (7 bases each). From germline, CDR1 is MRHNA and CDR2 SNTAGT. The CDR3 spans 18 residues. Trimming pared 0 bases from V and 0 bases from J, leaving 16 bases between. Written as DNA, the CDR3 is TGTGCCAGCAGTGACTCGGCAGGGGGGGGCCCGAGCACAGATACGCAGTATTTT. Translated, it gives CASSDSAGGGPSTDTQYF.

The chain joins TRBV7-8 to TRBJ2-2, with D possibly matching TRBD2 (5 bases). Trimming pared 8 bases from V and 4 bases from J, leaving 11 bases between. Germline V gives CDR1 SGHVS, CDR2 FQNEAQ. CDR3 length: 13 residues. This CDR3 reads CASRSRGTGELFF. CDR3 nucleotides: TGTGCCAGCCGGTCCCGGGGCACCGGGGAGCTGTTTTTT.

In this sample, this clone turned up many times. The CDR3 reads CASSIDRTGTPSPEAFF. The DNA of the CDR3 is TGTGCCAGTAGTATAGATCGTACCGGGACACCTTCCCCTGAAGCTTTCTTT. The chain joins TRBV19 to TRBJ1-1; tentative D call: TRBD1 (6 bases). The V gene's germline CDR1 is LNHDA and CDR2 SQIVND (reference sequence). V was shortened by 0 bases and J by 6 bases, with 20 bases between the two germline ends. This CDR3 spans 17 amino acids.

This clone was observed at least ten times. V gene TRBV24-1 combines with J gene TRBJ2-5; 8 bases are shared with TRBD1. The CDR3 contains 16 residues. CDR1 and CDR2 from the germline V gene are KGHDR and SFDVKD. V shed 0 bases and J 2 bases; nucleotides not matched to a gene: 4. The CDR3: CATSDLQGASQETQYF. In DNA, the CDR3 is TGTGCCACCAGTGATTTGCAGGGGGCGTCTCAAGAGACCCAGTACTTC.

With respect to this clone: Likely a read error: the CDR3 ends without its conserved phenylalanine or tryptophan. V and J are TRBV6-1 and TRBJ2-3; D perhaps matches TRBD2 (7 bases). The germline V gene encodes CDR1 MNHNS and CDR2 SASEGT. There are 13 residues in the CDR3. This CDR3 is CVSSRGGRDTQYL. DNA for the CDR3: TGTGTCAGCAGTAGGGGGGGGCGAGATACGCAGTATTTG.

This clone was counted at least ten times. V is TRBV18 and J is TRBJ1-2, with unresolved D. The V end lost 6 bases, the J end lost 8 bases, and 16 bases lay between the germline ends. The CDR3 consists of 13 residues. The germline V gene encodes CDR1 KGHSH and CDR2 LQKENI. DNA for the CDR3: TGTGCCAGCTCCTATGACCCTCAGGCGGGCTACACCTTC. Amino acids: CASSYDPQAGYTF.

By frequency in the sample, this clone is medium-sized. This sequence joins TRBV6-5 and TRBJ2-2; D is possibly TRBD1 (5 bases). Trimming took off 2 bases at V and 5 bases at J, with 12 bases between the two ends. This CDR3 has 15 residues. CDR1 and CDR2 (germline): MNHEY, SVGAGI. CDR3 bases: TGTGCCAGCAGTTACGGGCAGGGAAGGACCGGGGAGCTGTTTTTT. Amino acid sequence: CASSYGQGRTGELFF.

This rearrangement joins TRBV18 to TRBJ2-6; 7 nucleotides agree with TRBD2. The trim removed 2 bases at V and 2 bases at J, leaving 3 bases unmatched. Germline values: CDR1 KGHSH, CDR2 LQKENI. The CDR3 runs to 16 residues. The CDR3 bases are TGTGCCAGCTCACCAATGGGAGGGACTGGGGCCAACGTCCTGACTTTC. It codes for CASSPMGGTGANVLTF.

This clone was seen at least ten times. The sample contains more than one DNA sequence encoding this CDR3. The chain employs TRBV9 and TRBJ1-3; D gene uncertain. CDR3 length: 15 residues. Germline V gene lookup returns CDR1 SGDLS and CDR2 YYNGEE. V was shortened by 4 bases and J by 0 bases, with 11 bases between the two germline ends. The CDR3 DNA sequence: TGTGCCAGCAGCAGCGGACGCAGCTCTGGAAACACCATATATTTT. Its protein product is CASSSGRSSGNTIYF.

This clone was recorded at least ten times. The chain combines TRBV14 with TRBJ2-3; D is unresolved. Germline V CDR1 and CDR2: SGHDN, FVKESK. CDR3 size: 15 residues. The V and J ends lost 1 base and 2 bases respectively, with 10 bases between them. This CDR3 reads CASSQVWASTDTQYF. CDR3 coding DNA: TGTGCCAGCAGCCAAGTGTGGGCATCCACAGATACGCAGTATTTT.

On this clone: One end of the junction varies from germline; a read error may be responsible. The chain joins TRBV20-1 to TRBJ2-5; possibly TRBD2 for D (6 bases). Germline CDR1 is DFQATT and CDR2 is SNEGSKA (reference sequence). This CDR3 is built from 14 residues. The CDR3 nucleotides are TGCAGTGCCGGTCTCCAGGGCGGAGGGGAGACCGAGTACTTC. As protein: CSAGLQGGGETEYF.

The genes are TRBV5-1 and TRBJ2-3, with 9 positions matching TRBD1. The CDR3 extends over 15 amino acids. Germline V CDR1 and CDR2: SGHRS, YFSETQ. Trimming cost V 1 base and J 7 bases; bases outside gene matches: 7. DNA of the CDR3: TGCGCCAGCAGCTTGTGGGACAGGGAAGCCTATACGCAGTATTTT. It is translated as CASSLWDREAYTQYF. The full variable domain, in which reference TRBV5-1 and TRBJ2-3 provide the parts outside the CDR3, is KAGVTQTPRYLIKTRGQQVTLSCSPISGHRSVSWYQQTPGQGLQFLFEYFSETQRNKGNFPGRFSGRQFSNSRSEMNVSTLELGDSALYLCASSLWDREAYTQYFGPGTRLTVL.

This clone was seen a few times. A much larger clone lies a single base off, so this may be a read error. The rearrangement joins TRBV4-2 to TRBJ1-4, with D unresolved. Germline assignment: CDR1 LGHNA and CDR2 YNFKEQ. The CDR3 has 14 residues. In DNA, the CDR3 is TGTGCCAGCAGCCAAGAGGTGTTTAATGAAATACTGTTTTTT. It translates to CASSQEVFNEILFF.

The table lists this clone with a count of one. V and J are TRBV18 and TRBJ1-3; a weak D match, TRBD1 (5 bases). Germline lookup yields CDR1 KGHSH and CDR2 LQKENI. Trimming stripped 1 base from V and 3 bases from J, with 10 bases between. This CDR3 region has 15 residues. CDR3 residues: CASSPRQGGGNTIYF. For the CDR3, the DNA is TGTGCCAGCTCACCACGCCAGGGTGGTGGAAACACCATATATTTT.

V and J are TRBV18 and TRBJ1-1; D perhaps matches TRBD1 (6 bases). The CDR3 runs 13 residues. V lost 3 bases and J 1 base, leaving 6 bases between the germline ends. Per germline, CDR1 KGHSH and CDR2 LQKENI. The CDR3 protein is CASSPGQNTEAFF. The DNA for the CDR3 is TGTGCCAGCTCACCGGGACAGAACACTGAAGCTTTCTTT.

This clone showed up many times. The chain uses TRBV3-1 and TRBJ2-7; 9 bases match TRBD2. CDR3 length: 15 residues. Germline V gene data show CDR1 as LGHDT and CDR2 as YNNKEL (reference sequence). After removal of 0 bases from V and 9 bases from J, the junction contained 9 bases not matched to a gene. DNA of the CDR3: TGTGCCAGCAGCCAAGATTCTAGCGGGGTGGGGAGGCAGTACTTC. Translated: CASSQDSSGVGRQYF.

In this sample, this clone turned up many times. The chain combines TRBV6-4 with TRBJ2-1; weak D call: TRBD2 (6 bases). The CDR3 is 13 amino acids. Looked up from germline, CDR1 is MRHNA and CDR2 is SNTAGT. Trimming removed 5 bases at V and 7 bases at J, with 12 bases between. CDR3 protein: CASSSTSENEQFF. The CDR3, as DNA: TGTGCCAGCAGTTCGACTAGTGAGAATGAGCAGTTCTTC.